This is a list of T cell receptor beta chains from one sample in a study of OX40 agonist ivuxolimab in advanced cancers. Data came from immunoSEQ multiplex PCR; TCRdb stores just in-frame clones and leaves some out. The data show roughly 67,000 clones, 92% seen once. The sequencing here drew on CD4+ or CD8+ T cells sorted from blood, taken in a trial of the OX40 agonist ivuxolimab. These receptors were taken from an adult with an advanced solid tumor such as melanoma, head and neck, liver or kidney cancer. CDR3s include the opening cysteine and the closing phenylalanine or tryptophan. A D gene is named only where the DNA matches it firmly. A clone size is listed for some rows: how often the clone was seen (once, few, many), or a class if it is expanded.

CDR3nt: TGCGCCAGCAGCTCTCTGGGGTGGTGGGAGACCCAGTACTTC
CDR3aa: CASSSLGWWETQYF
j_gene: TRBJ2-5
len: 14
d_gene: -
abundance: -
v_gene: TRBV5-1

CDR3nt: TGCAGCGTCGCGGGGGCCTATGGCTACACCTTC
CDR3aa: CSVAGAYGYTF
j_gene: TRBJ1-2
len: 11
d_gene: -
abundance: -
v_gene: TRBV29-1

CDR3nt: TGTGCCAGCAGCGTAGAGGGGGGGCCAGGCACAGATACGCAGTATTTT
CDR3aa: CASSVEGGPGTDTQYF
j_gene: TRBJ2-3
len: 16
d_gene: -
abundance: once
v_gene: TRBV9

CDR3nt: TGTGCCAGCAGCCAAGAGGCGCTAACCTTGGGCACAGATACGCAGTATTTT
CDR3aa: CASSQEALTLGTDTQYF
j_gene: TRBJ2-3
len: 17
d_gene: -
abundance: -
v_gene: TRBV4-2

CDR3nt: TGTGCCAGCAGCGTAGCTGGGGCAGGGGACTCCAATGGCTACACCTTC
CDR3aa: CASSVAGAGDSNGYTF
j_gene: TRBJ1-2
len: 16
d_gene: -
abundance: -
v_gene: TRBV9

CDR3nt: TGTGCCAGTAGTGTTGACAGCTACTACGAGCAGTACTTC
CDR3aa: CASSVDSYYEQYF
j_gene: TRBJ2-7
len: 13
d_gene: -
abundance: -
v_gene: TRBV19

CDR3nt: TGTGCCAGCAGCAAGTGGGTTGGGAGGGTCGGACGGCATCAGCCCCAGCATTTT
CDR3aa: CASSKWVGRVGRHQPQHF
j_gene: TRBJ1-5
len: 18
d_gene: -
abundance: -
v_gene: TRBV21-1

CDR3nt: TGTGCCAGCACCGGGACAGGGGTTGGAGGCGGGGGTGGCCAAGAGACCCAGTACTTC
CDR3aa: CASTGTGVGGGGGQETQYF
j_gene: TRBJ2-5
len: 19
d_gene: TRBD1
abundance: -
v_gene: TRBV5-4

CDR3nt: TGTGCCAGCAGCTTAGAGGAAGCCTACGAGCAGTACTTC
CDR3aa: CASSLEEAYEQYF
j_gene: TRBJ2-7
len: 13
d_gene: -
abundance: -
v_gene: TRBV7-9

CDR3nt: TGTGCCAGCAGTTTATTAGGCAGGGAAGAGACCCAGTACTTC
CDR3aa: CASSLLGREETQYF
j_gene: TRBJ2-5
len: 14
d_gene: -
abundance: -
v_gene: TRBV27

CDR3nt: TGTGCCAGCCGCCACTTGAAAGTTTCTATTCCCACCGGGGAGCTGTTTTTT
CDR3aa: CASRHLKVSIPTGELFF
j_gene: TRBJ2-2
len: 17
d_gene: -
abundance: -
v_gene: TRBV6-4

CDR3nt: TGCGCCAGCACCGAGGCCGGGACAGGCGGGGTCGCTGAAGCTTTCTTT
CDR3aa: CASTEAGTGGVAEAFF
j_gene: TRBJ1-1
len: 16
d_gene: TRBD1
abundance: -
v_gene: TRBV5-1

CDR3nt: TGTGCCAGCAGCGTAGGGGACTTGGGAAGTATAGGGTACAATGAGCAGTTCTTC
CDR3aa: CASSVGDLGSIGYNEQFF
j_gene: TRBJ2-1
len: 18
d_gene: -
abundance: -
v_gene: TRBV9

CDR3nt: TGTGCCAGCAGCTTAGATAATAGACTAGCGGGGTTGGATGAGCAGTTCTTC
CDR3aa: CASSLDNRLAGLDEQFF
j_gene: TRBJ2-1
len: 17
d_gene: TRBD2
abundance: -
v_gene: TRBV7-2

CDR3nt: TGCGCCAGCAGGACAGGAGGTACTGGAAACACCATATATTTT
CDR3aa: CASRTGGTGNTIYF
j_gene: TRBJ1-3
len: 14
d_gene: -
abundance: once
v_gene: TRBV10-2

CDR3nt: TGCGCCAGACTTGCCAGGGGGCAGCCCCAGCATTTT
CDR3aa: CARLARGQPQHF
j_gene: TRBJ1-5
len: 12
d_gene: TRBD1
abundance: -
v_gene: TRBV10-1

CDR3nt: TGTGCCAGCAGCTTAGGCCGAGCGGGGGGGGCCTACGAGCAGTACTTC
CDR3aa: CASSLGRAGGAYEQYF
j_gene: TRBJ2-7
len: 16
d_gene: TRBD2
abundance: -
v_gene: TRBV13

CDR3nt: TGTGCCAGCAGCTCCGTAGCAGGAGATACGCAGTATTTT
CDR3aa: CASSSVAGDTQYF
j_gene: TRBJ2-3
len: 13
d_gene: -
abundance: -
v_gene: TRBV5-6

CDR3nt: TGTGCCAGCAGCAAAGAGGGACAGGAGAGCTACGAGCAGTACTTC
CDR3aa: CASSKEGQESYEQYF
j_gene: TRBJ2-7
len: 15
d_gene: -
abundance: once
v_gene: TRBV21-1

CDR3nt: TGTGCCAGCTCACCACCGGATTTGAACACTGAAGCTTTCTTT
CDR3aa: CASSPPDLNTEAFF
j_gene: TRBJ1-1
len: 14
d_gene: -
abundance: -
v_gene: TRBV18

CDR3nt: TGTGCCAGCAGCTTAGTGGCAGCGGGGTACTACTACGAGCAGTACTTC
CDR3aa: CASSLVAAGYYYEQYF
j_gene: TRBJ2-7
len: 16
d_gene: TRBD2
abundance: -
v_gene: TRBV7-2

CDR3nt: TGTGCCAGCAGCCGGGGGGTCGTGGACACCGGGGAGCTGTTTTTT
CDR3aa: CASSRGVVDTGELFF
j_gene: TRBJ2-2
len: 15
d_gene: TRBD2
abundance: -
v_gene: TRBV11-3

CDR3nt: TGTGCCAGCAGTTGGTCTGGGGTGGGTGAAAAACTGTTTTTT
CDR3aa: CASSWSGVGEKLFF
j_gene: TRBJ1-4
len: 14
d_gene: -
abundance: -
v_gene: TRBV6-5

CDR3nt: TGTGCCAGTAGTATAGGGACGGGACAGGGAGAGAAATATACGCAGTATTTT
CDR3aa: CASSIGTGQGEKYTQYF
j_gene: TRBJ2-3
len: 17
d_gene: TRBD1
abundance: -
v_gene: TRBV19

CDR3nt: TGTGCCAGCCTCGAACCTTACGGATATGAAGCTTTCTTT
CDR3aa: CASLEPYGYEAFF
j_gene: TRBJ1-1
len: 13
d_gene: -
abundance: -
v_gene: TRBV2